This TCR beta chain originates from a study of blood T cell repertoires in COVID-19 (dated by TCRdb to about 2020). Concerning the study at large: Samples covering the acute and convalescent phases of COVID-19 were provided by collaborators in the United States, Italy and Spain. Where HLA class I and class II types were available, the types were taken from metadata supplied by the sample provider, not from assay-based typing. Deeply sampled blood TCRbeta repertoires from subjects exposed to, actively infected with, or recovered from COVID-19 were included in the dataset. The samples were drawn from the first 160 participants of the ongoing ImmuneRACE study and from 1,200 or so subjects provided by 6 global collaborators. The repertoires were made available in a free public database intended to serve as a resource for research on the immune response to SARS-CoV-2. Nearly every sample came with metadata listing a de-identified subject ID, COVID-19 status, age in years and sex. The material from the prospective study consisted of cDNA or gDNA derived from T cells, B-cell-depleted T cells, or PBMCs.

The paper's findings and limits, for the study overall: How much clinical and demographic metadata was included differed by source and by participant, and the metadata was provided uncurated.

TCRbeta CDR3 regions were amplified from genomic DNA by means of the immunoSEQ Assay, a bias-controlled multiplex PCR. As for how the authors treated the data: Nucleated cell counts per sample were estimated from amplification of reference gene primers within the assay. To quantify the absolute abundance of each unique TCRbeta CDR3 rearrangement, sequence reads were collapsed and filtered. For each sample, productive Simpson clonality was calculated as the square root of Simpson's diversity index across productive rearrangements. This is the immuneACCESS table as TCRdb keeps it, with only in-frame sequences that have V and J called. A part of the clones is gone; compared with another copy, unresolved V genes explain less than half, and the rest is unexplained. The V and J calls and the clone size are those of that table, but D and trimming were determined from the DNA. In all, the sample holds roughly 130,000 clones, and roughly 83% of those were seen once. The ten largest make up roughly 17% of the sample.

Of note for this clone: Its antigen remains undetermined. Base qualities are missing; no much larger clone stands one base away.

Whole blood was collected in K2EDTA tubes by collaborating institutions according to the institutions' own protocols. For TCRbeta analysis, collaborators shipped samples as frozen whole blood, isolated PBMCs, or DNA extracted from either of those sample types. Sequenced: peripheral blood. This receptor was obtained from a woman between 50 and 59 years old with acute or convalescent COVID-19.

In nucleotides, the sequence is TGTGCCACCAGCATCGGACAGGCCAATCAGCCCCAGCATTTT. This encodes CATSIGQANQPQHF. The V and J genes are TRBV15 and TRBJ1-5; 7 central bases correspond to TRBD1. Inclusive of the bounding cysteine and phenylalanine, the CDR3 is 14 residues long. Only the CDR3 DNA is retained, 42 bases long and in frame from the first base. Looking up the germline V gene (reference sequence) yields CDR1 LNHNV and CDR2 YYDKDF. Trimming leaves V shorter by 4 bases and J shorter by 3 bases, with the junction holding 3 bases beyond the gene matches.